The 15 T cell receptor beta chains below all came from one sample that was sequenced in a study of shared clonotypes between healthy human individuals. Profiled with immunoSEQ multiplex PCR; TCRdb holds only in-frame clones, not every one. The sample includes about a million clones, about three quarters of them seen just once. Sequenced sample: memory CD4+ T cells sorted from blood. Stated subset: CD45RA-negative fraction. The receptors originated from a man aged 18 to 29 in good health.

The V and J genes are TRBV6-5 and TRBJ2-1; D gene unclear. The germline V gene encodes CDR1 MNHEY and CDR2 SVGAGI. The CDR3 is made up of 13 amino acids. The ends were cut back, 4 bases at V and 8 bases at J, with 12 bases in the middle. Here the CDR3 DNA reads TGTGCCAGCAGTTCCCCTAGGGCCCATGAGCAGTTCTTC. This gives the protein CASSSPRAHEQFF.

The V and J genes are TRBV6-5 and TRBJ2-5, with no clear D. Germline V gene data show CDR1 as MNHEY and CDR2 as SVGAGI. CDR3 length: 13 amino acids. The V end lost 2 bases, the J end lost 6 bases, and 10 bases lay between the germline ends. The CDR3 is CASSYRGQKTQYF. Here the CDR3 DNA reads TGTGCCAGCAGTTACCGCGGTCAGAAGACCCAGTACTTC.

This sequence joins TRBV29-1 and TRBJ2-2; 10 bases match TRBD1. The V gene's germline CDR1 is SQVTM and CDR2 ANQGSEA. Unmatched junction bases numbered 4, after V lost 4 bases and J lost 8 bases. This CDR3 spans 13 amino acids. The CDR3 nucleotides are TGCAGCGTTGTGGGACAGGGGCGAGGGGAGCTGTTTTTT. Amino acids: CSVVGQGRGELFF.

This clone was observed a few times. The gene calls are TRBV9 and TRBJ2-7; weak D call: TRBD1 (5 bases). There are 12 residues in the CDR3. Germline V CDR1 and CDR2: SGDLS, YYNGEE. V was pared by 10 bases and J by 1 base, with 12 bases between. CDR3 sequence reads: CAGIRVSYEQYF. In DNA form, the CDR3 reads TGTGCCGGGATCAGGGTTTCCTACGAGCAGTACTTC.

The chain recombines TRBV29-1 with TRBJ2-7, with D unclear. The V gene's germline CDR1 is SQVTM and CDR2 ANQGSEA. This CDR3 has 13 residues. Trimming removed 4 bases at V and 3 bases at J, with 13 bases between. The CDR3 coding sequence is TGCAGCGTTGCCCTGGACGGAAGCTACGAGCAGTACTTC. Translation gives CSVALDGSYEQYF.

The rearrangement joins TRBV6-1 to TRBJ1-5, with no clear D. CDR3 length equals 14 residues. Germline V gene sequence: CDR1 MNHNS, CDR2 SASEGT. V lost 2 bases, J lost 2 bases, and 7 bases lay in between. CDR3 residues: CASSELRGNQPQHF. The CDR3 coding sequence is TGTGCCAGCAGTGAATTGAGGGGCAATCAGCCCCAGCATTTT.

A remark on this clone: The likely explanation is a read error, given a far larger clone one base away. The chain combines TRBV9 with TRBJ1-2; TRBD1 agrees at 7 bases. The length of the CDR3 is 16 residues. With V trimmed by 4 bases and J by 5 bases, 14 bases remained unmatched. Germline CDR1 SGDLS, CDR2 YYNGEE. CDR3 nucleotides: TGTGCCAGCAGCCCGGTGGGACAGAGCCTTAGGTATGGCTACACCTTC. Amino acid sequence: CASSPVGQSLRYGYTF.

The chain recombines TRBV10-3 with TRBJ1-6, with D tentatively TRBD1 (5 bases). The CDR3 runs to 15 residues. The ends were cut back, 3 bases at V and 7 bases at J, with 13 bases in the middle. Germline CDR1 and CDR2: ENHRY and SYGVKD. The CDR3 here is CAISEGVEGNSPLHF. The DNA of the CDR3 is TGTGCCATCAGTGAAGGGGTGGAAGGCAATTCACCCCTCCACTTT.

The chain links TRBV18 to TRBJ2-3, with 7 bases fitting TRBD2. V lost 3 bases, J lost 4 bases, and 10 bases stayed unmatched. This CDR3 region has 16 residues. Germline loops: CDR1 KGHSH, CDR2 LQKENI. The CDR3 nucleotides are TGTGCCAGCTCACCGAGTAGCGCGGCGGGGGCAGATACGCAGTATTTT. Protein: CASSPSSAAGADTQYF. Drawing the rest from reference TRBV18 and TRBJ2-3, the complete variable domain is NAGVMQNPRHLVRRRGQEARLRCSPMKGHSHVYWYRQLPEEGLKFMVYLQKENIIDESGMPKERFSAEFPKEGPSILRIQQVVRGDSAAYFCASSPSSAAGADTQYFGPGTRLTVL.

The rearrangement uses TRBV28 and TRBJ1-5; no definite D call. Germline-derived CDR1 and CDR2 are MDHEN and SYDVKM. CDR3 length: 14 amino acids. Deletions cut 6 bases from V and 4 bases from J, with 13 bases between. This CDR3 reads CASRVELGNQPQHF. In nucleotides, the CDR3 is TGTGCCAGCAGGGTGGAATTGGGAAATCAGCCCCAGCATTTT. Supplemented by reference TRBV28 and TRBJ1-5, the full variable domain reads DVKVTQSSRYLVKRTGEKVFLECVQDMDHENMFWYRQDPGLGLRLIYFSYDVKMKEKGDIPEGYSVSREKKERFSLILESASTNQTSMYLCASRVELGNQPQHFGDGTRLSIL.

The chain recombines TRBV5-1 with TRBJ2-5; TRBD2 matches 12 bases. V lost 3 bases, J lost 5 bases, and 17 bases stayed unmatched. The length of the CDR3 is 19 residues. Germline V gene lookup returns CDR1 SGHRS and CDR2 YFSETQ. For the CDR3, the DNA is TGCGCCAGCAGCTCAAACTCGCCCCTACTAGCGGGGGGCGGGGAGACCCAGTACTTC. It yields the protein CASSSNSPLLAGGGETQYF.

Turning to this clone: Other DNA sequences from this sample encode an identical CDR3 as well. CDR3 protein: CASSPILQETQYF. The CDR3 DNA sequence: TGTGCCAGCTCACCAATTCTCCAAGAGACCCAGTACTTC. The rearrangement uses TRBV18 and TRBJ2-5; D unresolved. This CDR3 spans 13 amino acids. The germline gives CDR1 KGHSH, CDR2 LQKENI. Trimming stripped 2 bases from V and 1 base from J, with 5 bases between.

Comments on this clone: Other DNA sequences of this sample code for an identical CDR3. The gene calls are TRBV28 and TRBJ1-1; D remains ambiguous. Germline V lookup: CDR1 MDHEN, CDR2 SYDVKM. This CDR3 region has 14 residues. Between the trimmed V and J ends, which lost 2 bases and 0 bases, there was a span of 7 bases. CDR3 nucleotides: TGTGCCAGCAGTTTACCACGGGTGAACACTGAAGCTTTCTTT. Translating it yields CASSLPRVNTEAFF.

The DNA of the CDR3 is TGCGCCAGCAGACGGGGTGCAGGGGTACCCGGGGAGCTGTTTTTT. This gives the protein CASRRGAGVPGELFF. The rearrangement links TRBV5-1 to TRBJ2-2; D is possibly TRBD1 (6 bases). CDR1 is SGHRS, CDR2 YFSETQ, per germline. The CDR3 is 15 residues long. V lost 5 bases, J lost 6 bases, and 17 bases lay in between.

The chain carries TRBV6-1 and TRBJ1-3; D gene uncertain. Germline CDR1 is MNHNS and CDR2 is SASEGT. V gave up 7 bases and J gave up 2 bases, with 15 bases separating them. There are 15 residues in the CDR3. The CDR3 sequence is CASTLGPHAGNTIYF. CDR3 sequence (DNA): TGTGCCAGCACTCTCGGACCCCACGCTGGAAACACCATATATTTT.